One and the same sample provided the 13 T cell receptor beta chains below, sequenced in a study of shared clonotypes between healthy human individuals. Assay: immunoSEQ multiplex PCR; the TCRdb copy retains only in-frame clones and omits some. The repertoire holds 1,400,000 or so clones, with approximately 98.5% as singletons. The source material was naive CD4+ T cells sorted from blood. As to subset: CD45RA+ positively selected. These receptors originate from a man aged 25 to 40 in good health.

This sequence joins TRBV5-1 and TRBJ2-3; TRBD2 matches 9 bases. The CDR3 covers 17 residues. CDR1 and CDR2 from the germline V gene are SGHRS and YFSETQ. V shed 2 bases and J 2 bases; nucleotides not matched to a gene: 9. CDR3 coding DNA: TGCGCCAGCAGCTTTAACCCGACTAGCGGAATCACAGATACGCAGTATTTT. Amino acid sequence: CASSFNPTSGITDTQYF.

This clone was observed a single time. The chain uses TRBV2 and TRBJ2-2, with D perhaps TRBD2 (7 bases). V lost 8 bases, J lost 4 bases, and 11 bases lay in between. Germline CDR1 and CDR2: SNHLY and FYNNEI. The CDR3 sequence is 13 residues long. The CDR3 sequence: CASVGGPTGELFF. DNA for the CDR3: TGTGCCAGCGTGGGGGGGCCCACCGGGGAGCTGTTTTTT.

This clone was observed once. J is TRBJ1-5 and V is TRBV7-9; D is possibly TRBD1 (5 bases). In germline, CDR1 is SEHNR, CDR2 FQNEAQ (reference sequence). Trimming left V 3 bases short and J 5 bases short, with 8 bases between. This CDR3 is 13 amino acids long. DNA for the CDR3: TGTGCCAGCAGCTTTGGGACCTATCAGCCCCAGCATTTT. As protein: CASSFGTYQPQHF. Full variable domain (outside the CDR3, taken from reference TRBV7-9 and TRBJ1-5): DTGVSQNPRHKITKRGQNVTFRCDPISEHNRLYWYRQTLGQGPEFLTYFQNEAQLEKSRLLSDRFSAERPKGSFSTLEIQRTEQGDSAMYLCASSFGTYQPQHFGDGTRLSIL.

The V gene is TRBV29-1, the J gene TRBJ2-1; the D is unclear. The CDR3 spans 13 residues. Germline lookup yields CDR1 SQVTM and CDR2 ANQGSEA. The V end lost 1 base, the J end lost 3 bases, and 7 bases lay between the germline ends. The CDR3 nucleotides are TGCAGCGTTGAAGGAACTCACTACAATGAGCAGTTCTTC. It encodes CSVEGTHYNEQFF.

J is TRBJ1-5 and V is TRBV10-3; possibly TRBD1 for D (6 bases). Germline-derived CDR1 and CDR2 are ENHRY and SYGVKD. The CDR3 loop spans 14 amino acids. V lost 11 bases and J lost 1, with 15 bases in between. CDR3 region: CAAQGGGSNQPQHF. The CDR3 DNA follows: TGTGCCGCACAGGGAGGAGGAAGCAATCAGCCCCAGCATTTT.

This chain links TRBV25-1 with TRBJ1-1, with TRBD1 as a possible D gene (5 bases). The CDR3 sequence is 15 residues long. Germline assignment: CDR1 MGHDK and CDR2 SYGVNS. V dropped 1 base and J dropped 1 base, with 10 bases sitting between them. The CDR3 DNA reads TGTGCCAGCAGTGAATCTGGGGCAAAGAACACTGAAGCTTTCTTT. Translated, it gives CASSESGAKNTEAFF.

CDR3 bases: TGCGCCAGCAGCTCCGCCGCGGGAGTTCCCAATGAGCAGTTCTTC. As protein: CASSSAAGVPNEQFF. The chain recombines TRBV5-1 with TRBJ2-1; 7 bases are shared with TRBD2. Looked up from germline, CDR1 is SGHRS and CDR2 is YFSETQ. Trimming removed 3 bases from V and 6 bases from J; junction bases left unmatched: 9. The CDR3 contains 15 residues.

The chain links TRBV11-2 to TRBJ2-7, with a tentative D call TRBD1 (6 bases). Trimming took off 0 bases at V and 2 bases at J, with 11 bases between the two ends. The germline V gene has CDR1 SGHAT and CDR2 FQNNGV. The CDR3 extends over 15 amino acids. The CDR3 is CASSLEGRGPYEQYF. CDR3 nucleotides: TGTGCCAGCAGCTTAGAGGGCAGGGGACCCTACGAGCAGTACTTC.

This clone was seen only once. J is TRBJ2-2 and V is TRBV5-3; no firm D call. TRBV5-3 is an ORF, and what it does is uncertain. The CDR3 contains 14 residues. Trimming shortened V by 0 bases and J by 4 bases, and 7 bases separated the two germline ends. CDR3 region: CARSLEVLTGELFF. The CDR3 DNA reads TGTGCCAGAAGCTTGGAGGTACTCACCGGGGAGCTGTTTTTT.

The rearrangement links TRBV7-3 to TRBJ2-3; no firm D call. Trimming took 5 bases from V and 0 from J, leaving 21 bases between them. CDR1 and CDR2 from the germline V gene are SGHTA and FQGTGA. This CDR3 spans 18 amino acids. Here the CDR3 reads CASSPRIGSHPSTDTQYF. The CDR3 DNA follows: TGTGCCAGCAGCCCCCGGATCGGATCCCATCCTAGCACAGATACGCAGTATTTT.

This chain links TRBV28 with TRBJ1-5; TRBD1 matches at 9 bases. Germline loops: CDR1 MDHEN, CDR2 SYDVKM. This CDR3 has 13 amino acids. Trimming at V came to 11 bases and at J to 6 bases, leaving 8 bases not matched to a gene. CDR3 region: CAEAGQGGQPQHF. DNA for the CDR3: TGTGCCGAAGCGGGACAGGGTGGTCAGCCCCAGCATTTT.

This chain connects TRBV7-6 to TRBJ2-1, with D perhaps TRBD2 (5 bases). The CDR3 is 13 residues long. V gave up 4 bases and J gave up 9 bases, with 13 bases separating them. Germline CDR1 is SGHVS and CDR2 is FNYEAQ. DNA of the CDR3: TGTGCCAGCAGCTCGACTCGAGAGGGTGAGCAGTTCTTC. The encoded protein is CASSSTREGEQFF.

The rearrangement links TRBV7-3 to TRBJ2-1, with unresolved D. V lost 5 bases to trimming and J lost 4 bases, with 18 bases between them. This CDR3 has 16 amino acids. CDR1 and CDR2 from the germline V gene are SGHTA and FQGTGA. The CDR3: CASSLILDPKYNEQFF. CDR3 bases: TGTGCCAGCAGCCTTATTCTCGACCCTAAATACAATGAGCAGTTCTTC.